These T cell receptor beta chains were read from a single sample in a study of T cell responses to AZD1222 COVID-19 vaccine. Measured with immunoSEQ multiplex PCR; TCRdb has only the in-frame clones, and not every one. This table holds around 100,000 clones, around 90% found once. Sequencing was performed on peripheral blood, taken on day 0 of AZD1222 vaccination. The receptors were sampled from an adult in good health. CDR3s leave out the opening cysteine and the closing phenylalanine or tryptophan.

j_call v_call cdr3_aa
TRBJ1-1 TRBV7-2 ASRDRKNTEAF
TRBJ2-2 TRBV5-1 ASRGGAGELF
TRBJ2-7 TRBV6-5 ASSYVDGSNYEQY
TRBJ2-5 TRBV6-5 ASSYDQETQY
TRBJ2-2 TRBV5-1 ASSAGEITGELF
TRBJ2-2 TRBV29-1 SARGGELF
TRBJ1-2 TRBV24-1 ATRPTGTGYGYT
TRBJ1-3 TRBV18 ASSPKEYGTAGNTIY
TRBJ2-1 TRBV29-1 SARDYYNEQF
TRBJ2-1 TRBV27 ASSARLAGLF
TRBJ2-3 TRBV7-8 ASPWDTQY
TRBJ1-6 TRBV21-1 ASSKAGVPAPPTPLH
TRBJ1-6 TRBV6-5 ASSYSGANSPLH
TRBJ2-5 TRBV9 ASSVERGETQY
TRBJ1-6 TRBV27 ASVRGPPYNSPLH
TRBJ2-2 TRBV19 ASSIAMGELF
TRBJ2-1 TRBV9 ASSVARGEQF
TRBJ2-1 TRBV19 ATQSGRAPYNEQF
TRBJ1-5 TRBV7-2 ASSLGASIHQPQH
TRBJ2-5 TRBV5-6 ASSLRTLLGTQY
TRBJ2-1 TRBV7-7 ASSLRGLAGGLNEQF
TRBJ2-1 TRBV9 ASSVGLSGSSYNEQF
TRBJ1-2 TRBV28 ASTLHTGAANYGYT
TRBJ2-1 TRBV7-2 ASSPRMAGSPYNEQF
TRBJ2-7 TRBV5-4 ASSLRRGLDEQY
TRBJ2-7 TRBV19 ASGPSYEQY
TRBJ1-5 TRBV15 ATSREADSNQPQH
TRBJ1-5 TRBV6-4 ASTTREGQPQH
TRBJ2-3 TRBV6-5 ASSYLGGSDTQY
TRBJ2-5 TRBV7-3 ASQSSGGETQY
TRBJ2-3 TRBV5-4 ASSLQGSTDTQY
TRBJ2-1 TRBV2 ASGDASSYNEQF
TRBJ2-3 TRBV27 ASSLADTQY
TRBJ2-4 TRBV7-8 ASSPLGNGIQY
TRBJ2-3 TRBV28 ASSNTLAGSTDTQY
TRBJ2-5 TRBV28 ASSDRDRRLETQY
TRBJ1-3 TRBV28 ASSFQLGWEGTIY
TRBJ2-3 TRBV4-1 ASSQVRDLSTDTQY
TRBJ1-2 TRBV5-6 ASSLTGSYGYT
TRBJ2-1 TRBV6-5 ASTRTGYNEQF
TRBJ2-5 TRBV7-3 ASSLTTDETQY
TRBJ2-7 TRBV27 ASRGQGGKY
TRBJ1-3 TRBV7-9 ASSNQNPSGNTIY
TRBJ2-7 TRBV6-5 ASSRSRTYVEQY
TRBJ2-7 TRBV5-4 ASSFGSYEQY
TRBJ1-4 TRBV28 ASSFSGTPRGKLF
TRBJ1-2 TRBV7-2 ASSYRNRDGYT
TRBJ2-7 TRBV9 ASSEDREYEQY
TRBJ2-1 TRBV10-3 AIRTSAGRYNEQF
TRBJ1-4 TRBV27 ASSLRLRYNEKLF
TRBJ2-6 TRBV19 ASRERGPLKEANVLT
TRBJ2-1 TRBV3-1/TRBV3-2 ASSHADRAYNEQF
TRBJ2-2 TRBV6-2/TRBV6-3 ASSPGTTSGELF